This T cell receptor (beta chain) appears in the sequencing data of a study of blood T cells in healthy people across ages. It was approximately 10 milliliters of peripheral blood that were drawn from each donor. Study-wide results and limits: PBMCs that were unsorted prevented a conclusive naive versus antigen-experienced comparison. The study lacked donor CMV status, which possibly confounded expanded clonotype changes.

For this clonotype: As yet, its antigen is unknown.

Alongside a J-beta primer mix, a sample-barcoded 5' primer served in a second PCR lasting about 7 to 11 cycles. All cDNA molecules were each tagged by a template-switch adaptor with 12 random nucleotides. MiXCR, run by TCRdb on the 5' RACE reads, gives a single entry per CDR3 protein. Here the sample spans approximately 360,000 distinct CDR3 sequences, more than 45% being singletons. This CDR3 is built from 16 residues. Germline V CDR1 and CDR2: LGHDT, YNNKEL (reference sequence). V usage is TRBV3-1 and J usage is TRBJ2-4; 11 nucleotides match TRBD2. The tail of the sequence fits TRBJ2-7 better, so the J call may be wrong. The sample comprised blood. This clonotype originated in a man aged 60 to 69 in good health. The CDR3 sequence: CASSQGLAGGPYEQYF. The DNA of the CDR3 is TGTGCCAGCAGCCAAGGCCTAGCGGGGGGCCCCTACGAGCAGTACTTC.